One TCR beta chain is described in this entry. This clone was recorded only once. The antigen it recognizes is unknown. It has no much larger one-base neighbor in the sample; base qualities were not kept. Including the terminal cysteine and phenylalanine, the CDR3 comprises 14 residues. The sequence is cut down to CDR3 DNA, 42 bases in frame from base 1. CDR1 and CDR2 are drawn from the germline V gene (reference sequence): SGHAT, FQDESV. V and J are truncated by 2 bases and 2 bases respectively, leaving an intervening sequence of 10 bases. The record originates from a study of T cell responses to AZD1222 COVID-19 vaccine (dated by TCRdb to about 2021). Notes on the research overall: TCR sequencing covered fewer than 250 trial participants: about 210 given two doses of AZD1222 and approximately 26 given two doses of MenACWY control vaccine. Trial participants were enrolled into age subgroups of 18-55, 56-69 and 70-plus years, which contained about 150, 27 and 61 TCR-sequenced participants, respectively. The investigation overall reported the following: Conclusions about previously exposed vaccinees are limited because only six or seven AZD1222 recipients were SARS-CoV-2 seropositive at baseline. The 56-69-year group was small, and its depth increase did not reach significance, likely because of low power. Participants were mostly white British and included more females than males, and it was suggested by the authors that clonal diversity may have been underestimated. CD4 TCRs associated with the vaccine covered the entire spike protein, and the dominant responses were in regions 160-218 and 743-854. No day 14 peak-response samples were available, so repertoires were characterized only after the peak T cell response. A significant rise in spike-specific TCR breadth and depth was observed after two AZD1222 doses relative to day 0 and relative to MenACWY recipients. Reportedly, close to half of the unique spike-specific TCRs recognized epitopes lying outside the regions that are mutated in the B.1.351 and B.1.1.7 variants.

The CDR3 regions of human TCRbeta chains were analyzed by immunosequencing. Turning to the authors' computational methods: Repertoire TCRs were checked for matches against a reference library of SARS-CoV-2-specific TCRs that had been generated using the MIRA antigen-specificity platform. Breadth was defined as the fraction of unique TCRs that were SARS-CoV-2-associated. Depth was defined as the fraction of total T cells that were SARS-CoV-2-associated. Using the MIRA data, each spike-specific TCR was assigned both to the spike region to which the TCR was reactive and to a CD4 or CD8 class. Log10-transformed breadth and depth values were compared by one-way ANOVA with Sidak's multiple comparisons tests. In its TCRdb copy, this immuneACCESS table keeps in-frame sequences only and misses some clones. Where compared with another copy, unresolved V genes explain less than half of these, and the others have no known cause. V and J calls and clone size follow that table, whereas D and trimming were derived from the DNA. Present in this sample are about 66,000 clones, around 79% of which were seen just once. Approximately 20% of the sample goes to the ten largest clones.

This sample's time point label indicates: baseline before first vaccination. In light of the paper, this sample's treatment or condition label describes: meningococcal conjugate vaccine given as trial control. Vaccinee samples were obtained from the UK trials COV001 and COV002, which included a single-blind randomized controlled phase 2/3 trial of AZD1222 (ChAdOx1 nCoV-19) in healthy adults. For TCRbeta chain sequencing, PBMC samples from trial participants were taken at day 0 and at day 28 after the second dose. The material was peripheral blood, obtained on day 0 of MenACWY control vaccination. The chain is assembled from TRBV11-1 and TRBJ2-7; there is no confident call for the D gene. This receptor was taken from an adult in good health. This receptor carries the CDR3 CASSLSDTAYEQYF. The DNA reads as follows: TGTGCCAGCAGCTTATCTGACACCGCCTACGAGCAGTACTTC.